A selection of T cell receptor beta chains follows, all from one sample in a study of response to subunit inactivated influenza vaccine. TCRdb itself ran the RT-PCR reads through MiXCR, one entry per CDR3 protein. This repertoire shows a few hundred thousand distinct CDR3 sequences, 20% to 25% found once; its top ten account for under 13%. The material sequenced was PBMCs from blood, taken 21 months after vaccination. These TCRs come from a man aged 50 to 75 who received an inactivated influenza vaccine. Both conserved end residues are part of each CDR3. A D gene is named only where the DNA matches it firmly. Rows give clone size only sometimes, using once, few, many, or a class for an expanded clone.

j_call v_call d_call clone_size cdr3_length cdr3_aa cdr3_nt
TRBJ1-2 TRBV5-1 NA NA 12 CASSLRGYGYTF TGCGCCAGCAGCTTAAGGGGGTATGGCTACACCTTC
TRBJ2-2 TRBV9 NA NA 14 CASSVAPEGGELFF TGTGCCAGCAGCGTAGCTCCAGAGGGCGGGGAGCTGTTTTTT
TRBJ1-2 TRBV6-2/TRBV6-3 NA few 15 CASSYPVRPFYGYTF TGTGCCAGCAGTTACCCGGTCAGGCCCTTCTATGGCTACACCTTC
TRBJ1-2 TRBV5-4 NA NA 13 CARGPGGAYGYTF TGTGCCAGGGGCCCTGGGGGGGCCTATGGCTACACCTTC
TRBJ1-2 TRBV18 NA few 14 CASSPPAGDYGYTF TGTGCCAGCTCACCACCGGCGGGGGACTATGGCTACACCTTC
TRBJ2-5 TRBV12-3/TRBV12-4 NA NA 15 CASSLAYGRQETQYF TGTGCCAGCAGTTTGGCCTATGGCCGCCAAGAGACCCAGTACTTC
TRBJ1-1 TRBV30 NA NA 14 CARESRHYNTEAFF TGTGCCCGCGAGAGCAGGCACTATAACACTGAAGCTTTCTTT
TRBJ1-2 TRBV20-1 TRBD1 NA 14 CSAVQGTGGPGYTF TGCAGTGCTGTTCAAGGGACAGGGGGCCCTGGCTACACCTTC
TRBJ1-1 TRBV28 NA many 14 CASSFSDRPTFAFF TGTGCCAGCAGTTTTTCTGACAGGCCGACCTTCGCTTTCTTT
TRBJ2-5 TRBV29-1 NA few 14 CSATPFGYQETQYF TGCAGCGCCACCCCCTTTGGATACCAAGAGACCCAGTACTTC
TRBJ2-7 TRBV18 NA NA 14 CASSPPVGGYEQYF TGTGCCAGCTCACCACCGGTGGGGGGCTACGAGCAGTACTTC